This T cell receptor (beta chain) was obtained from a study of regulatory T cells in long-lasting Graves disease. Study-level results: Accuracy may have been reduced by the small sample size.

This clonotype occurred a few times. Antigen specificity is unknown. Construction of TCR beta libraries relied on iRepertoire HTBI primers and on Arm-PCR targeting CDR3 regions. TCRdb reanalysed the multiplex PCR reads using MiXCR and keeps one entry per CDR3 protein. The sample lists 500,000 to 700,000 distinct CDR3 sequences; under 20% were seen once. Noted time point: newly diagnosed GD, antithyroid drugs for less than 3 months. The authors made the TCR library using RNA they extracted from PBMCs. The sample was also linked to a second study, of T cells in Graves' hyperthyroidism and ophthalmopathy.

The starting material was peripheral blood mononuclear cells (PBMCs), obtained at new diagnosis, from a patient treated with antithyroid drugs. This TCR was sampled from a woman aged 25-40 years with Graves disease.

The CDR3 DNA reads TGTGCCAGTAACCTGGGACAGCTCAATCAGCCCCAGCATTTT. It translates to CASNLGQLNQPQHF. The chain has TRBV19 and TRBJ1-5; TRBD1 aligns across 7 bases. With 7 bases clipped from V and 3 bases from J, the junction kept 6 bases outside the gene matches. Germline assignment: CDR1 LNHDA and CDR2 SQIVND (reference sequence). The CDR3 totals 14 residues.